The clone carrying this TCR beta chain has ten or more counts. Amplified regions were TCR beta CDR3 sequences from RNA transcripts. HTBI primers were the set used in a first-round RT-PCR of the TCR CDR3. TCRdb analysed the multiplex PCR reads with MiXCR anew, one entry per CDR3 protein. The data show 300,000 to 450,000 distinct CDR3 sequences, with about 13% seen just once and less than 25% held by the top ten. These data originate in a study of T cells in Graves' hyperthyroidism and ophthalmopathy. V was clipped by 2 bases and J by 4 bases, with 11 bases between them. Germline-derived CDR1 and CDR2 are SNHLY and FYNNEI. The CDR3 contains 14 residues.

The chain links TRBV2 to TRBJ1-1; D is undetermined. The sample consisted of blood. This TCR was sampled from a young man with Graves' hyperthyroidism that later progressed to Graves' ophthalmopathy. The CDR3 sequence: CASSEWGDSTEAFF. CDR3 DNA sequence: TGTGCCAGCAGTGAATGGGGAGATAGCACTGAAGCTTTCTTT.